Detailed here is one T cell receptor beta chain. The antigen remains unidentified. Each TRB amplification used 250-500 ng of genomic DNA from blood. The data were taken from a study of T and B cells in COVID-19 patients. Background on the study: The recovered cohort's median age was roughly 31 years, versus roughly 67 years in active infection. Study-wide findings and caveats: Patients with COVID-19 reportedly showed strongly skewed T cell receptor beta variable and joining gene usage. No sequencing was yet done of CD4+, regulatory or CD8+ subsets, or of SARS-CoV-2-responsive or tetramer+ sorted cells.

BIOMED2 TRB-A/B primer pools were used in multiplex TRB PCR. In TCRdb, the multiplex PCR reads were re-called with MiXCR into one record per CDR3 protein. The table shows tens of thousands of distinct CDR3 sequences, with over 25% occurring only once. The source of this sequence is a human donor who had recovered from COVID-19. The sequenced sample was blood.

The CDR3 region is CASSSRQSNTEAFF. The CDR3 bases are TGCGCCAGCAGCTCCAGACAGTCAAACACTGAAGCTTTCTTT. V and J are TRBV5-1 and TRBJ1-1; the D gene is possibly TRBD1 (5 bases). Trimming removed 3 bases at V and 2 bases at J, with 11 bases between. The CDR3 has 14 residues. Germline V lookup: CDR1 SGHRS, CDR2 YFSETQ.